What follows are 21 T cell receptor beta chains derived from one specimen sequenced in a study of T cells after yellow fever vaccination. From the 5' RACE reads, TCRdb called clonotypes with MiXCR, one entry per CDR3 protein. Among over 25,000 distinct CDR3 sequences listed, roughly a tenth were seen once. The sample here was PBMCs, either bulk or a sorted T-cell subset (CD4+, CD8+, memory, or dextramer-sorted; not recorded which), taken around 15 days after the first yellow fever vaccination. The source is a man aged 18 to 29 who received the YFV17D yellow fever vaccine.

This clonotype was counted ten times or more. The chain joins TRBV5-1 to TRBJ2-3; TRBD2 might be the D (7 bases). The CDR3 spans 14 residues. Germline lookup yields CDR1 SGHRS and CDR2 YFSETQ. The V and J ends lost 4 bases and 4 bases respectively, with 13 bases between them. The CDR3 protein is CASSMGGPADTQYF. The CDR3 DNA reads TGCGCCAGCAGCATGGGGGGGCCGGCAGATACGCAGTATTTT.

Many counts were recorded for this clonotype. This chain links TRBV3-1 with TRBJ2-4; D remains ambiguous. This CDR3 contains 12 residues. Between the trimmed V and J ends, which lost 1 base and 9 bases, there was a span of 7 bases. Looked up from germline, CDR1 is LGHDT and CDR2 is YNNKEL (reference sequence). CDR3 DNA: TGTGCCAGCAGCCAAGTTGAGCGCATTCAGTACTTC. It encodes CASSQVERIQYF.

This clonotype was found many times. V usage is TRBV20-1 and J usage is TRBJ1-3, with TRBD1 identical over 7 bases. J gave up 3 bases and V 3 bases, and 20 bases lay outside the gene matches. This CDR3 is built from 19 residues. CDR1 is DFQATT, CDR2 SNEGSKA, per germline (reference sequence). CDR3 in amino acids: CSARAWGGGGRIDGNTIYF. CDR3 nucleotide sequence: TGCAGTGCTAGGGCTTGGGGAGGGGGCGGTAGAATAGATGGAAACACCATATATTTT.

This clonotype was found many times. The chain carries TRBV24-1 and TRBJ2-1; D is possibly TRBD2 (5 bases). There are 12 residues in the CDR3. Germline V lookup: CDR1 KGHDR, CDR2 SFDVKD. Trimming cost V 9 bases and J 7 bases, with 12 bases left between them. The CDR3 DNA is TGTGCCACCGGAGGAACGCCGAATGAGCAGTTCTTC. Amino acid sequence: CATGGTPNEQFF.

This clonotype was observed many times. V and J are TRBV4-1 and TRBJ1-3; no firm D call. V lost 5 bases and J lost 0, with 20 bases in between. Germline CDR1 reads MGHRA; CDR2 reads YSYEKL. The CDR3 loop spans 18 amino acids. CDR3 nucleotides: TGCGCCAGCAGCTTCTACAAATTCGACCGGAGCTCTGGAAACACCATATATTTT. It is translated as CASSFYKFDRSSGNTIYF.

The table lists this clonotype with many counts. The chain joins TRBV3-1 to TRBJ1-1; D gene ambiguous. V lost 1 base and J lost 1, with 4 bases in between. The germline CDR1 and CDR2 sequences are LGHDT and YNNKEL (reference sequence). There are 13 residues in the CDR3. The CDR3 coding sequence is TGTGCCAGCAGCCAAGGGGGGAACACTGAAGCTTTCTTT. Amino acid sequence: CASSQGGNTEAFF.

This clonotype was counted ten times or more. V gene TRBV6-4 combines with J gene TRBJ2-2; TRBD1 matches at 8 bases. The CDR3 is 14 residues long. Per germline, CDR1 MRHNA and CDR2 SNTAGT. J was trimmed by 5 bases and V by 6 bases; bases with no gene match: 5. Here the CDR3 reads CASSRQGRTGELFF. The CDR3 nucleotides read TGTGCCAGCAGCAGACAGGGGAGGACCGGGGAGCTGTTTTTT.

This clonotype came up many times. CDR3 bases: TGTGCCATTTCCGGGACAGGGCTCATGGAAGCTTTCTTT. This codes for CAISGTGLMEAFF. The chain recombines TRBV10-3 with TRBJ1-1; TRBD1 aligns across 9 bases. V lost 9 bases, J lost 8 bases, and 10 bases stayed unmatched. The CDR3 contains 13 residues. The V gene's germline CDR1 is ENHRY and CDR2 SYGVKD.

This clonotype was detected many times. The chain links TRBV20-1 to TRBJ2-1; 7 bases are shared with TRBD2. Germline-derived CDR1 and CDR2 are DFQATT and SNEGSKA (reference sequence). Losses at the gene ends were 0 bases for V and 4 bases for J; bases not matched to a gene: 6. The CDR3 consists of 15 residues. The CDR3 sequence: CSARDPSGAYNEQFF. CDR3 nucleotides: TGCAGTGCTAGAGATCCCAGCGGGGCGTACAATGAGCAGTTCTTC.

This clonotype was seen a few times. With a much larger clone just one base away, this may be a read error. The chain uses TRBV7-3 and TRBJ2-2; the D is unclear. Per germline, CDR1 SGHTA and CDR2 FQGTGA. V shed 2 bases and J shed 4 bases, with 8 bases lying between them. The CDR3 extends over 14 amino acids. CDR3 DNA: TGTGCCAGCAGCTTAGTGGTCGGCACCGGGGAGCTGTTTTTT. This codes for CASSLVVGTGELFF.

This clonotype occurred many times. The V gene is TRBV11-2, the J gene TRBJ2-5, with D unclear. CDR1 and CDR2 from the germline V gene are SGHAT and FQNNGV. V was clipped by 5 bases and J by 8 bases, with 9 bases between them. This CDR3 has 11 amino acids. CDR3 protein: CASSPGVTQYF. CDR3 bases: TGTGCCAGCAGCCCTGGAGTAACCCAGTACTTC. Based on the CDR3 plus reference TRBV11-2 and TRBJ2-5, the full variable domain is EAGVAQSPRYKIIEKRQSVAFWCNPISGHATLYWYQQILGQGPKLLIQFQNNGVVDDSQLPKDRFSAERLKGVDSTLKIQPAKLEDSAVYLCASSPGVTQYFGPGTRLLVL.

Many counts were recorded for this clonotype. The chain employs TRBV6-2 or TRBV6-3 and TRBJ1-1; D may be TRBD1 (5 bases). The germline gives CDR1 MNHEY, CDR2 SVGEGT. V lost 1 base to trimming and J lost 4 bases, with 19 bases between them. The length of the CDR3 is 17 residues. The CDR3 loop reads CASSYFLTGRYVTEAFF. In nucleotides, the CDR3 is TGTGCCAGCAGTTACTTCCTAACAGGTAGATACGTCACTGAAGCTTTCTTT.

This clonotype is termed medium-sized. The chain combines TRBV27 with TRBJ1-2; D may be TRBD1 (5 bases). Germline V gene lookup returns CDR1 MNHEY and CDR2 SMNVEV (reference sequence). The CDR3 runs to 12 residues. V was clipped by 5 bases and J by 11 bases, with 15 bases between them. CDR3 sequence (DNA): TGTGCCAGCAGTCCGGCCGGGGGGTGGTACACCTTC. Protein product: CASSPAGGWYTF.

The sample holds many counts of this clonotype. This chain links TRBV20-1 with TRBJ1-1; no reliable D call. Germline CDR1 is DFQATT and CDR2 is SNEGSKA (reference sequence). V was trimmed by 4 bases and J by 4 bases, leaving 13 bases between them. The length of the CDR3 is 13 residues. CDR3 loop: CSAMTSTVTEAFF. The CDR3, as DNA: TGCAGTGCTATGACTTCAACAGTCACTGAAGCTTTCTTT.

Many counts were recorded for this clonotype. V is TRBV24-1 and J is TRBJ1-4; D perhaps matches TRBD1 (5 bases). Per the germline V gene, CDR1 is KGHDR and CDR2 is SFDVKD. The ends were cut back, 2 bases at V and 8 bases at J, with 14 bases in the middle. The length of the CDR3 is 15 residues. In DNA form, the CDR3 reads TGTGCCACCAGTGATTCTTCGGTGGGGGGAGAAAAACTGTTTTTT. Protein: CATSDSSVGGEKLFF.

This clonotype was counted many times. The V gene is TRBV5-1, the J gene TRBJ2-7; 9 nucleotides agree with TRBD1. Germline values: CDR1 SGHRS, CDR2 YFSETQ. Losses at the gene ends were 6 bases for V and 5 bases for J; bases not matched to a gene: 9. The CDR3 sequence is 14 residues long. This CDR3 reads CASMPGQGIDEQYF. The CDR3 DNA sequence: TGCGCCAGCATGCCGGGACAGGGCATCGACGAGCAGTACTTC.

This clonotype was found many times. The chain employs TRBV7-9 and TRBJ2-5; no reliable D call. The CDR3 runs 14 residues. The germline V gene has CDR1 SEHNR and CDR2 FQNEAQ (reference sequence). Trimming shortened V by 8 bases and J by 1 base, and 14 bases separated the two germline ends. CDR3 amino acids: CASQKGNFQETQYF. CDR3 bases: TGTGCCAGCCAAAAGGGAAACTTCCAAGAGACCCAGTACTTC.

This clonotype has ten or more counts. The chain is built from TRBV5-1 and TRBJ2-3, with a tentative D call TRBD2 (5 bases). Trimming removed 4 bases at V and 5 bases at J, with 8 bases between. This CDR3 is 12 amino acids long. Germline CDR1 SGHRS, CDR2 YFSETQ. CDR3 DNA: TGCGCCAGCAGCCGTGGAGGAGATACGCAGTATTTT. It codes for CASSRGGDTQYF.

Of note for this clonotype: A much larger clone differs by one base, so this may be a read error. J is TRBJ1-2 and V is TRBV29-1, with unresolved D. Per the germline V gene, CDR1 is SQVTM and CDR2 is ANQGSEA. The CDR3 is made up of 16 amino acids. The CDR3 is CSIEGPLPGRAYGYTF. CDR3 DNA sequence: TGCAGCATTGAAGGACCCTTGCCGGGAAGAGCCTATGGCTACACCTTC.

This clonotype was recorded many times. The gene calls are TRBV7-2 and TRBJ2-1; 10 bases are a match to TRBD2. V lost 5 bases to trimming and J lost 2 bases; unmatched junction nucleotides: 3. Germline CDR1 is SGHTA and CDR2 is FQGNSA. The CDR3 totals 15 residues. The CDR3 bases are TGTGCCAGCAGCCAGCTAGCGGGGGCCTACAATGAGCAGTTCTTC. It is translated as CASSQLAGAYNEQFF.

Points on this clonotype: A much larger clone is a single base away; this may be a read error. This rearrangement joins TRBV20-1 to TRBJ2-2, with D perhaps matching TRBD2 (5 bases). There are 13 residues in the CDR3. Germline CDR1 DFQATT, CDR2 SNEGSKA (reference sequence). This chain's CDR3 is CSAAQPNTGELCF. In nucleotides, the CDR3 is TGCAGCGCGGCGCAGCCGAACACCGGGGAGCTGTGTTTT.